Listed below are T cell receptor beta chains from one sample, sequenced in a study of human thymus T cells. Generated by immunoSEQ multiplex PCR, the TCRdb table keeps only in-frame clones and is missing some. Of 40,000 to 45,000 clones in the sample, approximately 93% were seen once. Material for sequencing was blood. These receptors were obtained from a boy under two years old with a congenital heart defect but otherwise immunologically healthy. The CDR3 runs from the conserved cysteine through the conserved F or W. The order of the fields is CDR3 DNA, CDR3 protein, J gene, V gene, clone size, D gene. The D gene is left open where the match is weak. Size tells how often a clone was seen (once, few, many) or the class of an expanded clone, and some rows leave it out.

CDR3nt: TGTGCCAGCAGTGGCGAAGCGGGGGCCACAGATACGCAGTATTTT; CDR3aa: CASSGEAGATDTQYF; j_gene: TRBJ2-3; v_gene: TRBV6-5; abundance: .; d_gene: TRBD2
CDR3nt: TGTGCCAGCAATTTACCTTACGGGTACGAGCAGTACTTC; CDR3aa: CASNLPYGYEQYF; j_gene: TRBJ2-7; v_gene: TRBV5-4; abundance: .; d_gene: .
CDR3nt: TGCGCCAGCAGCCAAGAGGAAGCGGGGGGGAGGACACACAATGAGCAGTTCTTC; CDR3aa: CASSQEEAGGRTHNEQFF; j_gene: TRBJ2-1; v_gene: TRBV4-3; abundance: .; d_gene: TRBD2
CDR3nt: TGCGCCAGCAGCGACAGGGGGCATGGCTACACCTTC; CDR3aa: CASSDRGHGYTF; j_gene: TRBJ1-2; v_gene: TRBV4-3; abundance: .; d_gene: TRBD1
CDR3nt: TGCAGCGTTGTTGTCAATGAGCAGTTCTTC; CDR3aa: CSVVVNEQFF; j_gene: TRBJ2-1; v_gene: TRBV29-1; abundance: .; d_gene: .
CDR3nt: TGTGCCAGCAGCCCGGGACAGGGATATGGCTACACCTTC; CDR3aa: CASSPGQGYGYTF; j_gene: TRBJ1-2; v_gene: TRBV7-3; abundance: .; d_gene: TRBD1
CDR3nt: TGTGCCAGCAGTTCGAACACTGAAGCTTTCTTT; CDR3aa: CASSSNTEAFF; j_gene: TRBJ1-1; v_gene: TRBV28; abundance: .; d_gene: .
CDR3nt: TGCGCCAGCAGCCAAGATTTGAACTCTGGGGCCAACGTCCTGACTTTC; CDR3aa: CASSQDLNSGANVLTF; j_gene: TRBJ2-6; v_gene: TRBV4-1; abundance: .; d_gene: .
CDR3nt: TGCGCCAGCAGTCAATCCAGGCTAGGGGACACTGAGACTAGCGGGGGTAAGTACGAGCAGTACTTC; CDR3aa: CASSQSRLGDTETSGGKYEQYF; j_gene: TRBJ2-7; v_gene: TRBV23-1; abundance: .; d_gene: TRBD2
CDR3nt: TGCGCCAGCAGCTTTGGGGGGACTACCTACGAGCAGTACTTC; CDR3aa: CASSFGGTTYEQYF; j_gene: TRBJ2-7; v_gene: TRBV5-1; abundance: .; d_gene: TRBD2
CDR3nt: TGTGCCAGCAGCTTAGGGCAGGGGCGCCGGTCACCCCTCCACTTT; CDR3aa: CASSLGQGRRSPLHF; j_gene: TRBJ1-6; v_gene: TRBV7-2; abundance: .; d_gene: .
CDR3nt: TGCGCCAGCAGCGTCCCAGGCAACGAGCAGTACTTC; CDR3aa: CASSVPGNEQYF; j_gene: TRBJ2-7; v_gene: TRBV4-1; abundance: .; d_gene: .
CDR3nt: TGTGCCAGCAGCTTGAGGCGGGGGGCCAGGACAGATACGCAGTATTTT; CDR3aa: CASSLRRGARTDTQYF; j_gene: TRBJ2-3; v_gene: TRBV7-9; abundance: .; d_gene: TRBD2
CDR3nt: TGTGCCAGCAGCTTATATTACGCGGAGCCCCAGTACTTC; CDR3aa: CASSLYYAEPQYF; j_gene: TRBJ2-5; v_gene: TRBV7-6; abundance: few; d_gene: .
CDR3nt: TGTGCCAGCAGCTTAGGACTAGCATACGAGCAGTACTTC; CDR3aa: CASSLGLAYEQYF; j_gene: TRBJ2-7; v_gene: TRBV7-2; abundance: few; d_gene: TRBD2
CDR3nt: TGTGCCAGCAGCTTCAAGGGGGCGCGGGAAAAACTGTTTTTT; CDR3aa: CASSFKGAREKLFF; j_gene: TRBJ1-4; v_gene: TRBV7-8; abundance: .; d_gene: TRBD1
CDR3nt: TGTGCCAGCAGCCAAGAGGGAATCCAAAATTCACCCCTCCACTTT; CDR3aa: CASSQEGIQNSPLHF; j_gene: TRBJ1-6; v_gene: TRBV4-2; abundance: .; d_gene: .
CDR3nt: TGCGCCAGCAGAGCCTACTCACAAGAGACCCAGTACTTC; CDR3aa: CASRAYSQETQYF; j_gene: TRBJ2-5; v_gene: TRBV5-1; abundance: .; d_gene: .
CDR3nt: TGTGCCAGCAGCCGCATACAGGGGGCTCCCTACAATGAGCAGTTCTTC; CDR3aa: CASSRIQGAPYNEQFF; j_gene: TRBJ2-1; v_gene: TRBV14; abundance: .; d_gene: TRBD1
CDR3nt: TGTGCCAGCAGTGGGGGTACTGAAGCTTTCTTT; CDR3aa: CASSGGTEAFF; j_gene: TRBJ1-1; v_gene: TRBV2; abundance: .; d_gene: .
CDR3nt: TGTGCTAGTGGTTTGATACCACACCTCCTAGCGGGGGGGCCCAACTCCTACGAGCAGTACTTC; CDR3aa: CASGLIPHLLAGGPNSYEQYF; j_gene: TRBJ2-7; v_gene: TRBV12-5; abundance: .; d_gene: TRBD2
CDR3nt: TGTGCCAGCAGCCCCGACAGTACCAATGGGCCCCAGCATTTT; CDR3aa: CASSPDSTNGPQHF; j_gene: TRBJ1-5; v_gene: TRBV28; abundance: once; d_gene: .
CDR3nt: TGTGCCAGCAGCGTAGGACAGTTTAATTCACCCCTCCACTTT; CDR3aa: CASSVGQFNSPLHF; j_gene: TRBJ1-6; v_gene: TRBV9; abundance: .; d_gene: .
CDR3nt: TGCGCCAGCAGGGCGGGGGTTGCCTACGAGCAGTACTTC; CDR3aa: CASRAGVAYEQYF; j_gene: TRBJ2-7; v_gene: TRBV5-1; abundance: .; d_gene: TRBD2
CDR3nt: TGCGCCAGCAGCTTCCCAGGGGTACAAGAGACCCAGTACTTC; CDR3aa: CASSFPGVQETQYF; j_gene: TRBJ2-5; v_gene: TRBV5-1; abundance: .; d_gene: .
CDR3nt: TGTGCCAGCAGCTTAAGGGGGGGGCCGACAGATACGCAGTATTTT; CDR3aa: CASSLRGGPTDTQYF; j_gene: TRBJ2-3; v_gene: TRBV5-4; abundance: .; d_gene: .
CDR3nt: TGTGCCAGCAGCGTAGCAGGGGGCTATGGCTACACCTTC; CDR3aa: CASSVAGGYGYTF; j_gene: TRBJ1-2; v_gene: TRBV9; abundance: .; d_gene: TRBD1
CDR3nt: TGCGCCAGCAGCCAAGTGGAAGAGTCGGATACGCAGTATTTT; CDR3aa: CASSQVEESDTQYF; j_gene: TRBJ2-3; v_gene: TRBV4-3; abundance: few; d_gene: .
CDR3nt: TGCGCCAGCAGTGAAGGGGGGTCCATCCTCGAGCAGTACTTC; CDR3aa: CASSEGGSILEQYF; j_gene: TRBJ2-7; v_gene: TRBV10-2; abundance: .; d_gene: .
CDR3nt: TGTGCCAGCAGCTTAAGGGGGCGCAATGAGCAGTTCTTC; CDR3aa: CASSLRGRNEQFF; j_gene: TRBJ2-1; v_gene: TRBV7-3; abundance: .; d_gene: .
CDR3nt: TGTGCCAGCAGCTTAGTAGCCCCCTACGAGCAGTACTTC; CDR3aa: CASSLVAPYEQYF; j_gene: TRBJ2-7; v_gene: TRBV7-8; abundance: .; d_gene: .
CDR3nt: TGTGCCAGTAGTATATGGCGGGGGCTGAGCACAGATACGCAGTATTTT; CDR3aa: CASSIWRGLSTDTQYF; j_gene: TRBJ2-3; v_gene: TRBV19; abundance: .; d_gene: .
CDR3nt: TGTGCCAGCAGCGTCTACGGACTTAGCACAGATACGCAGTATTTT; CDR3aa: CASSVYGLSTDTQYF; j_gene: TRBJ2-3; v_gene: TRBV9; abundance: .; d_gene: .
CDR3nt: TGTGCCAGCAGCCCTCTACCCGGACAGGGGATCTATGGCTACACCTTC; CDR3aa: CASSPLPGQGIYGYTF; j_gene: TRBJ1-2; v_gene: TRBV7-2; abundance: once; d_gene: TRBD1
CDR3nt: TGCGCCAGCAGCCCCTACAGGGCAAATAATTCACCCCTCCACTTT; CDR3aa: CASSPYRANNSPLHF; j_gene: TRBJ1-6; v_gene: TRBV5-1; abundance: .; d_gene: .
CDR3nt: TGTGCCAGCAGAGAGAGACAGGGCTCTGGAAACACCATATATTTT; CDR3aa: CASRERQGSGNTIYF; j_gene: TRBJ1-3; v_gene: TRBV9; abundance: .; d_gene: TRBD1
CDR3nt: TGTGCCAGCAGCGTAGGGACAGGGAGCAATCAGCCCCAGCATTTT; CDR3aa: CASSVGTGSNQPQHF; j_gene: TRBJ1-5; v_gene: TRBV9; abundance: .; d_gene: TRBD1
CDR3nt: TGCGCCAGCCTCTCGGCTCCCCTAAGCACAGATACGCAGTATTTT; CDR3aa: CASLSAPLSTDTQYF; j_gene: TRBJ2-3; v_gene: TRBV10-2; abundance: .; d_gene: .
CDR3nt: TGCGCCAGCAGCGCCCGACTTAGGACGGACCAAGAGACCCAGTACTTC; CDR3aa: CASSARLRTDQETQYF; j_gene: TRBJ2-5; v_gene: TRBV4-1; abundance: once; d_gene: .
CDR3nt: TGTGCCAGCAGCTACGACAGGGAAACACCTTACGAGCAGTACTTC; CDR3aa: CASSYDRETPYEQYF; j_gene: TRBJ2-7; v_gene: TRBV11-3; abundance: .; d_gene: TRBD1
CDR3nt: TGTGCCAGCAGTGAATCCAGCGGGGGAGCCAAAAACATTCAGTACTTC; CDR3aa: CASSESSGGAKNIQYF; j_gene: TRBJ2-4; v_gene: TRBV25-1; abundance: .; d_gene: TRBD2
CDR3nt: TGTGCCAGCAGCTTGGCATTCAAGGGGGCCCGGAGAGGCTACACCTTC; CDR3aa: CASSLAFKGARRGYTF; j_gene: TRBJ1-2; v_gene: TRBV5-4; abundance: .; d_gene: TRBD1
CDR3nt: TGTGCCACCAGCAGAGATGATCTAGTCCATGAGCAGTTCTTC; CDR3aa: CATSRDDLVHEQFF; j_gene: TRBJ2-1; v_gene: TRBV15; abundance: .; d_gene: .
CDR3nt: TGCGCCAGCAGCCAAGTCCTACAGACAGATACGCAGTATTTT; CDR3aa: CASSQVLQTDTQYF; j_gene: TRBJ2-3; v_gene: TRBV4-3; abundance: .; d_gene: .
CDR3nt: TGTGCCAGCAGCCCCTCCGTAGCTAATCAGCCCCAGCATTTT; CDR3aa: CASSPSVANQPQHF; j_gene: TRBJ1-5; v_gene: TRBV9; abundance: .; d_gene: .
CDR3nt: TGTGCCAGCATGCGGACAGGCGGGTATAATTCACCCCTCCACTTT; CDR3aa: CASMRTGGYNSPLHF; j_gene: TRBJ1-6; v_gene: TRBV2; abundance: .; d_gene: TRBD1
CDR3nt: TGTGCCAGCACCCGGGGCCGGACTAGCGGGGCCCAAGAGACCCAGTACTTC; CDR3aa: CASTRGRTSGAQETQYF; j_gene: TRBJ2-5; v_gene: TRBV5-8; abundance: .; d_gene: TRBD2
CDR3nt: TGTGCCAGCAGCCCCGGGACAGGCGGATATGGCTACACCTTC; CDR3aa: CASSPGTGGYGYTF; j_gene: TRBJ1-2; v_gene: TRBV7-2; abundance: .; d_gene: TRBD1
CDR3nt: TGTGCCAGCAGCGTAGCTAGCGGCACAGATACGCAGTATTTT; CDR3aa: CASSVASGTDTQYF; j_gene: TRBJ2-3; v_gene: TRBV9; abundance: .; d_gene: .
CDR3nt: TGCGCCAGCAGCCAGGGACTACGGGATAGCAATCAGCCCCAGCATTTT; CDR3aa: CASSQGLRDSNQPQHF; j_gene: TRBJ1-5; v_gene: TRBV4-1; abundance: .; d_gene: .
CDR3nt: TGCGCCAGCAGCACGGGACTAGCGGGGGGGGCCTTGCGAGAGACCCAGTACTTC; CDR3aa: CASSTGLAGGALRETQYF; j_gene: TRBJ2-5; v_gene: TRBV5-1; abundance: .; d_gene: TRBD2
CDR3nt: TGTGCCATCAGTGACCGCTCCTACGAGCAGTACTTC; CDR3aa: CAISDRSYEQYF; j_gene: TRBJ2-7; v_gene: TRBV10-3; abundance: .; d_gene: .
CDR3nt: TGTGCCAGCAGCCCGACGGCTAGCGGGGGTTACAATGAGCAGTTCTTC; CDR3aa: CASSPTASGGYNEQFF; j_gene: TRBJ2-1; v_gene: TRBV7-3; abundance: .; d_gene: TRBD2